This T cell receptor (beta chain) was sequenced during a study of blood T cell repertoires in COVID-19. The protocol was immunoSEQ multiplex PCR, while the TCRdb copy is restricted to in-frame clones and leaves out a portion. Among more than 200,000 clones, roughly 86% were seen once, and the ten largest hold around 2.9%. Germline CDR1 and CDR2: SGHDT and YYEEEE. This CDR3 region has 15 residues. The J segment lost 3 bases and the V segment lost 5 bases, leaving 5 bases of the junction unmatched. This clone was seen once. The sequence was obtained from a woman in her sixties or seventies with acute or convalescent COVID-19. This rearrangement joins TRBV5-6 to TRBJ2-1; 10 nucleotides line up with TRBD2. Sequencing was done on a sample of peripheral blood. The CDR3 DNA reads as TGTGCCAGCAGGACAGCTAGCGGGGGCTACAATGAGCAGTTCTTC. Protein product: CASRTASGGYNEQFF. Filled out from reference TRBV5-6 and TRBJ2-1, the complete variable domain reads DAGVTQSPTHLIKTRGQQVTLRCSPKSGHDTVSWYQQALGQGPQFIFQYYEEEERQRGNFPDRFSGHQFPNYSSELNVNALLLGDSALYLCASRTASGGYNEQFFGPGTRLTVL.